The next 30 T cell receptor beta chains were all read from a single sample in a study of blood T cell repertoires in COVID-19 (dated by TCRdb to about 2020). The method behind the library was the immunoSEQ multiplex PCR assay. Here the immuneACCESS table is served through TCRdb, limited to in-frame sequences with V and J called. Missing clones are a known gap in these copies; in checked studies unresolved V genes cover under half, and the rest lacks a known reason. The sample has 90,000 to 100,000 clones on record, around nine tenths of them singletons. The ten largest account for 5% to 6.5% of the sample. The sample consisted of peripheral blood. Receptor source: a man aged 45-65 years with acute or convalescent COVID-19.

This clone showed up just a few times. The chain links TRBV4-2 to TRBJ2-1; unclear D gene. The CDR3 runs 14 residues. Germline V lookup: CDR1 LGHNA, CDR2 YNFKEQ. V gave up 0 bases and J gave up 7 bases, with 10 bases separating them. The CDR3 DNA is TGTGCCAGCAGCCAAGAGGGTTCGGAGAATGAGCAGTTCTTC. Translating it yields CASSQEGSENEQFF.

The chain links TRBV20-1 to TRBJ2-3; TRBD2 matches 9 bases. Losses at the gene ends were 6 bases for V and 4 bases for J; bases not matched to a gene: 8. CDR1 and CDR2 (germline): DFQATT, SNEGSKA (reference sequence). The CDR3 has 14 amino acids. CDR3 amino acids: CSASPASGADTQYF. The CDR3 DNA follows: TGCAGTGCGAGTCCGGCTAGCGGGGCAGATACGCAGTATTTT.

The J gene is TRBJ2-1, the V gene TRBV7-2; no definite D call. Germline V gene sequence: CDR1 SGHTA, CDR2 FQGNSA. This CDR3 has 16 residues. V dropped 5 bases and J dropped 3 bases, with 17 bases sitting between them. This chain's CDR3 is CASSPQLLFGYNEQFF. CDR3 coding DNA: TGTGCCAGCAGCCCACAATTACTATTCGGCTACAATGAGCAGTTCTTC.

This chain connects TRBV6-2 or TRBV6-3 to TRBJ2-1; D might be TRBD2 (6 bases). This CDR3 is built from 17 residues. Looked up from germline, CDR1 is MNHEY and CDR2 is SVGEGT. V lost 6 bases and J 0 bases, leaving 18 bases between the germline ends. For the CDR3, the DNA is TGTGCCAGCAGCAGTCTCGTAGCGGCAGGCTCCTACAATGAGCAGTTCTTC. Its protein product is CASSSLVAAGSYNEQFF.

DNA of the CDR3: TGCGCCAGCAGCTCAACAGCCTCCTACGAGCAGTACTTC. Encoded protein: CASSSTASYEQYF. The chain employs TRBV5-1 and TRBJ2-7; no firm D call. The CDR3 has 13 amino acids. Trimming shortened V by 3 bases and J by 0 bases, and 7 bases separated the two germline ends. Germline CDR1 reads SGHRS; CDR2 reads YFSETQ. The whole variable domain, filled in from reference TRBV5-1 and TRBJ2-7, reads KAGVTQTPRYLIKTRGQQVTLSCSPISGHRSVSWYQQTPGQGLQFLFEYFSETQRNKGNFPGRFSGRQFSNSRSEMNVSTLELGDSALYLCASSSTASYEQYFGPGTRLTVT.

The chain has TRBV3-1 (or the pseudogene TRBV3-2) and TRBJ2-5; 9 bases line up with TRBD1. There are 14 residues in the CDR3. In germline, CDR1 is LGHDT, CDR2 YNNKEL (reference sequence). With V trimmed by 5 bases and J by 4 bases, 5 bases remained unmatched. For the CDR3, the DNA is TGTGCCAGCAGCGACAGGGGGGGGAGAGAGACCCAGTACTTC. This gives the protein CASSDRGGRETQYF.

The rearrangement links TRBV11-3 to TRBJ1-1, with D possibly matching TRBD1 (6 bases). The CDR3 has 13 amino acids. Trimming took 4 bases from V and 4 from J, leaving 10 bases between them. CDR1 SGHNT and CDR2 YENEEA come from the germline V gene. CDR3 region: CASSSTGITEAFF. CDR3 DNA: TGTGCCAGCAGCTCAACAGGGATCACTGAAGCTTTCTTT.

The rearrangement uses TRBV2 and TRBJ2-7; 16 bases are a match to TRBD2. Germline-derived CDR1 and CDR2 are SNHLY and FYNNEI. The CDR3 has 15 amino acids. J lost 6 bases, V lost 6 bases, and 5 bases had no gene match. CDR3 protein: CASRGLAGGTSEQYF. The CDR3 DNA reads TGTGCCAGCAGGGGACTAGCGGGAGGGACGAGCGAGCAGTACTTC. Full variable domain (rest looked up from reference TRBV2 and TRBJ2-7): EPEVTQTPSHQVTQMGQEVILRCVPISNHLYFYWYRQILGQKVEFLVSFYNNEISEKSEIFDDQFSVERPDGSNFTLKIRSTKLEDSAMYFCASRGLAGGTSEQYFGPGTRLTVT.

Regarding this clone: One end of the junction is discordant with germline, which a read error may explain. This chain links TRBV29-1 with TRBJ2-1; D is perhaps TRBD2 (6 bases). CDR1 is SQVTM and CDR2 is ANQGSEA in the germline V gene. The CDR3 has 14 residues. In DNA form, the CDR3 reads TGCAGCGTAGAAGATCTAGCGTCCTACAATGAGCAGTTCTTC. Translation gives CSVEDLASYNEQFF.

The rearrangement uses TRBV6-1 and TRBJ1-1; D unresolved. Germline V gives CDR1 MNHNS, CDR2 SASEGT. The CDR3 length is 14 residues. Deletions cut 2 bases from V and 4 bases from J, with 11 bases between. CDR3 nucleotides: TGTGCCAGCAGTGAAAACAGTGGACTCACTGAAGCTTTCTTT. This gives the protein CASSENSGLTEAFF.

The V gene is TRBV3-1 (or the pseudogene TRBV3-2), the J gene TRBJ1-1; D gene uncertain. V was trimmed by 4 bases and J by 5 bases, leaving 14 bases between them. CDR1 is LGHDT, CDR2 YNNKEL, per germline (reference sequence). This CDR3 is 14 amino acids long. The CDR3 loop reads CASSPSEGRTEAFF. The CDR3 nucleotides read TGTGCCAGCAGCCCCAGCGAAGGGAGAACTGAAGCTTTCTTT.

Details on this clone: This CDR3 is also generated by other DNA sequences in the sample. The rearrangement uses TRBV9 and TRBJ1-2, with no clear D. CDR1 is SGDLS, CDR2 YYNGEE, per germline. Trimming left V 0 bases short and J 5 bases short, with 8 bases between. CDR3 length: 13 amino acids. CDR3 sequence reads: CASSVDQDYGYTF. The CDR3 DNA reads as TGTGCCAGCAGCGTAGATCAGGATTATGGCTACACCTTC.

The CDR3 reads CASSATPGTANTGELFF. The DNA of the CDR3 is TGTGCCAGCAGCGCTACTCCCGGGACAGCGAACACCGGGGAGCTGTTTTTT. The rearrangement links TRBV7-9 to TRBJ2-2; 7 bases match TRBD1. V lost 5 bases to trimming and J lost 0 bases; unmatched junction nucleotides: 9. The CDR3 spans 17 residues. Germline V lookup: CDR1 SEHNR, CDR2 FQNEAQ (reference sequence). The full variable domain, in which reference TRBV7-9 and TRBJ2-2 provide the parts outside the CDR3, is DTGVSQNPRHKITKRGQNVTFRCDPISEHNRLYWYRQTLGQGPEFLTYFQNEAQLEKSRLLSDRFSAERPKGSFSTLEIQRTEQGDSAMYLCASSATPGTANTGELFFGEGSRLTVL.

The V and J genes are TRBV7-9 and TRBJ2-2; perhaps TRBD1 as D (5 bases). From germline, CDR1 is SEHNR and CDR2 FQNEAQ (reference sequence). This CDR3 spans 13 amino acids. V lost 5 bases, J lost 7 bases, and 11 bases lay in between. The CDR3 is CASSPTGGGELFF. Written as DNA, the CDR3 is TGTGCCAGCAGCCCCACAGGTGGCGGGGAGCTGTTTTTT. The variable domain in full, completed from reference TRBV7-9 and TRBJ2-2, reads DTGVSQNPRHKITKRGQNVTFRCDPISEHNRLYWYRQTLGQGPEFLTYFQNEAQLEKSRLLSDRFSAERPKGSFSTLEIQRTEQGDSAMYLCASSPTGGGELFFGEGSRLTVL.

The chain is built from TRBV10-3 and TRBJ2-1; 8 positions match TRBD2. The CDR3 is made up of 15 amino acids. With 2 bases clipped from V and 4 bases from J, the junction kept 4 bases outside the gene matches. Germline values: CDR1 ENHRY, CDR2 SYGVKD. The CDR3 DNA reads TGTGCCATCAGTGAGCCAGCGGGAGAGTACAATGAGCAGTTCTTC. Translating gives CAISEPAGEYNEQFF.

The J gene is TRBJ2-7, the V gene TRBV7-8, with TRBD1 matching over 8 bases. This CDR3 comprises 16 residues. Per the germline V gene, CDR1 is SGHVS and CDR2 is FQNEAQ. With V trimmed by 2 bases and J by 4 bases, 10 bases remained unmatched. The CDR3 DNA sequence: TGTGCCAGCAGCTTACGACAGGGGATTGGAGAGTACGAGCAGTACTTC. Its protein is CASSLRQGIGEYEQYF.

DNA of the CDR3: TGTGCCAGCAGTCGGACAGGCCGGGGTATGAACACTGAAGCTTTCTTT. This gives the protein CASSRTGRGMNTEAFF. This chain connects TRBV25-1 to TRBJ1-1, with 7 bases lining up with TRBD1. V lost 5 bases to trimming and J lost 0 bases; unmatched junction nucleotides: 9. In germline, CDR1 is MGHDK, CDR2 SYGVNS. The CDR3 runs 16 residues.

The chain couples TRBV5-6 to TRBJ2-1, with D tentatively TRBD2 (6 bases). Germline V gives CDR1 SGHDT, CDR2 YYEEEE. V shed 4 bases and J shed 4 bases, with 15 bases lying between them. The CDR3 totals 15 residues. The DNA for the CDR3 is TGTGCCAGCAGCAATCCCCGGGACTGGTACAATGAGCAGTTCTTC. This translates into CASSNPRDWYNEQFF.

This chain joins TRBV28 and TRBJ1-4; 7 bases align to TRBD1. Germline V gene sequence: CDR1 MDHEN, CDR2 SYDVKM. The V segment lost 3 bases and the J segment 0 bases; nucleotides outside the gene matches: 13. The CDR3 is 19 residues long. The CDR3 here is CASSFLPGQMYATNEKLFF. CDR3 DNA: TGTGCCAGCAGTTTTCTTCCGGGACAGATGTATGCAACTAATGAAAAACTGTTTTTT.

V is TRBV7-9 and J is TRBJ2-5; 7 bases agree with TRBD2. The junction had 3 bases not matched to a gene; V was cut back by 3 bases and J by 2 bases. This CDR3 region has 14 residues. CDR1 is SEHNR and CDR2 is FQNEAQ in the germline V gene (reference sequence). The CDR3 DNA reads as TGTGCCAGCAGCTTCCTAGCGGAACAAGAGACCCAGTACTTC. It encodes CASSFLAEQETQYF.

V and J are TRBV5-4 and TRBJ1-2, with 7 bases identical to TRBD1. V trimming: 5 bases; J trimming: 4 bases; junction bases outside the gene matches: 8. The length of the CDR3 is 14 residues. CDR1 SGHNT and CDR2 YYREEE come from the germline V gene (reference sequence). The CDR3 DNA is TGTGCCAGCAGTCTTCCGGGACAGAGCTATGGCTACACCTTC. Amino acids: CASSLPGQSYGYTF.

V is TRBV7-2 and J is TRBJ2-1; a possible D gene is TRBD2 (5 bases). Germline V CDR1 and CDR2: SGHTA, FQGNSA. V lost 0 bases, J lost 0 bases, and 6 bases lay in between. This CDR3 is built from 15 residues. CDR3 sequence: CASSLAAGSYNEQFF. As DNA, the CDR3 is TGTGCCAGCAGCTTAGCGGCGGGCTCCTACAATGAGCAGTTCTTC.

The chain uses TRBV6-2 or TRBV6-3 and TRBJ1-2, with D tentatively TRBD1 (5 bases). V was shortened by 5 bases and J by 8 bases, with 15 bases between the two germline ends. The CDR3 spans 13 residues. Germline V lookup: CDR1 MNHEY, CDR2 SVGEGT. The CDR3 bases are TGTGCCAGCAGTCACAACCCAGGGCGCGGCTACACCTTC. Translated, it gives CASSHNPGRGYTF.

The CDR3 protein is CASSINYLDTQYF. The CDR3 DNA follows: TGTGCCAGTAGTATAAACTACCTAGATACGCAGTATTTT. The chain joins TRBV19 to TRBJ2-3, with D unresolved. The germline gives CDR1 LNHDA, CDR2 SQIVND (reference sequence). Trimming cost V 2 bases and J 5 bases, with 8 bases left between them. The CDR3 has 13 amino acids. The full variable domain, its missing parts supplied by reference TRBV19 and TRBJ2-3, is DGGITQSPKYLFRKEGQNVTLSCEQNLNHDAMYWYRQDPGQGLRLIYYSQIVNDFQKGDIAEGYSVSREKKESFPLTVTSAQKNPTAFYLCASSINYLDTQYFGPGTRLTVL.

The V call is TRBV30, the J call TRBJ1-6, with 8 bases fitting TRBD1. Germline V CDR1 and CDR2: GTSNPN, SVGIG (reference sequence). There are 14 residues in the CDR3. V trimming: 0 bases; J trimming: 6 bases; junction bases outside the gene matches: 1. CDR3 sequence reads: CAWSVGQGNSPLHF. In nucleotides, the CDR3 is TGTGCCTGGAGTGTCGGACAGGGTAATTCACCCCTCCACTTT. The full variable domain, with the rest looked up from reference TRBV30 and TRBJ1-6, is SQTIHQWPATLVQPVGSPLSLECTVEGTSNPNLYWYRQAAGRGLQLLFYSVGIGQISSEVPQNLSASRPQDRQFILSSKKLLLSDSGFYLCAWSVGQGNSPLHFGNGTRLTVT.

This clone has just one count. V and J are TRBV7-9 and TRBJ1-4; 7 bases are a match to TRBD1. V lost 5 bases to trimming and J lost 12 bases; unmatched junction nucleotides: 9. The V gene's germline CDR1 is SEHNR and CDR2 FQNEAQ (reference sequence). The CDR3 is made up of 13 amino acids. The CDR3 loop reads CASSPRQGLELFF. CDR3 sequence (DNA): TGTGCCAGCAGCCCCCGACAGGGATTGGAACTGTTTTTT.

The table lists this clone with a count of one. V is TRBV5-1 and J is TRBJ2-2; 8 bases agree with TRBD2. This CDR3 is built from 16 residues. CDR1 and CDR2 from the germline V gene are SGHRS and YFSETQ. Trimming at V came to 4 bases and at J to 5 bases, leaving 10 bases not matched to a gene. For the CDR3, the DNA is TGCGCCAGCAGCATAGAGAGCGGGAGTCGAACCGGGGAGCTGTTTTTT. Amino acid sequence: CASSIESGSRTGELFF.

This CDR3 is CASSPGRQLNSNQPQHF. For the CDR3, the DNA is TGTGCCAGCTCCCCAGGGAGGCAGCTGAATAGCAATCAGCCCCAGCATTTT. The genes are TRBV18 and TRBJ1-5; D might be TRBD1 (5 bases). This CDR3 is 17 amino acids long. From germline, CDR1 is KGHSH and CDR2 LQKENI. Trimming took 6 bases from V and 0 from J, leaving 18 bases between them. The full variable domain, its missing parts supplied by reference TRBV18 and TRBJ1-5, is NAGVMQNPRHLVRRRGQEARLRCSPMKGHSHVYWYRQLPEEGLKFMVYLQKENIIDESGMPKERFSAEFPKEGPSILRIQQVVRGDSAAYFCASSPGRQLNSNQPQHFGDGTRLSIL.

V and J are TRBV7-9 and TRBJ1-1; possibly TRBD1 for D (5 bases). This CDR3 spans 14 amino acids. Germline lookup yields CDR1 SEHNR and CDR2 FQNEAQ (reference sequence). V shed 4 bases and J shed 1 base, with 10 bases lying between them. The CDR3 is CASSYLGGNTEAFF. CDR3 DNA sequence: TGTGCCAGCAGCTATCTGGGGGGGAACACTGAAGCTTTCTTT.

The chain has TRBV28 and TRBJ2-7; 9 bases are shared with TRBD1. Germline loops: CDR1 MDHEN, CDR2 SYDVKM. This CDR3 has 14 residues. The J segment lost 4 bases and the V segment lost 5 bases, leaving 6 bases of the junction unmatched. The CDR3 DNA reads TGTGCCAGCAGTACCCCGGGACAGGGTTACGAGCAGTACTTC. Residues: CASSTPGQGYEQYF.